The rows below give T cell receptor beta chains drawn from one sample of a study of T cells in localized non-small cell lung cancer. Method: immunoSEQ multiplex PCR; TCRdb's copy keeps in-frame clones and lacks some. The sample holds 1,500 to 2,000 clones; approximately 22% are singletons and the top ten take about 23%. Here the sequenced sample was normal lung tissue next to the tumor, taken before any cancer treatment. These receptors originate from a man aged 35 to 69 with stage I lung adenocarcinoma. Each CDR3 is given with its conserved first and last residue. Fields, in order: J gene, clone size, V gene, D gene, CDR3 length, CDR3 DNA, CDR3 protein. The D gene is left open where the match is weak. Size values are once, few and many counts, or a class for expanded clones, and some rows have none.

j_call: TRBJ2-7; clone_size: .; v_call: TRBV5-1; d_call: TRBD1; cdr3_length: 16; cdr3_nt: TGCGCCAGCAGCTCCTCGACAGGCGCAGGGGGATACGAGCAGTACTTC; cdr3_aa: CASSSSTGAGGYEQYF
j_call: TRBJ1-2; clone_size: few; v_call: TRBV9; d_call: .; cdr3_length: 16; cdr3_nt: TGTGCCAGCAGCACCTTCGACAGGCCACTAAACTATGGCTACACCTTC; cdr3_aa: CASSTFDRPLNYGYTF
j_call: TRBJ2-7; clone_size: .; v_call: TRBV7-5; d_call: .; cdr3_length: 16; cdr3_nt: TGTGCCAGCAGCTTAGGGAGGACAGGGGCAACCTACGAGCAGTACTTC; cdr3_aa: CASSLGRTGATYEQYF
j_call: TRBJ1-2; clone_size: few; v_call: TRBV28; d_call: TRBD1; cdr3_length: 15; cdr3_nt: TGTGCCAGCAGCCAGCGGGACAGGGCCGAATATGGCTACACCTTC; cdr3_aa: CASSQRDRAEYGYTF
j_call: TRBJ1-6; clone_size: .; v_call: TRBV6-8; d_call: TRBD1; cdr3_length: 18; cdr3_nt: TGTGCCAGCAGTTACTCGAAACGGACAGGCGGCCAAAATTCACCCCTCCACTTT; cdr3_aa: CASSYSKRTGGQNSPLHF
j_call: TRBJ1-6; clone_size: few; v_call: TRBV10-3; d_call: .; cdr3_length: 16; cdr3_nt: TGTGCCATCAGTGAGTCGGGGGCCTCCTATAATTCACCCCTCCACTTT; cdr3_aa: CAISESGASYNSPLHF
j_call: TRBJ2-7; clone_size: .; v_call: TRBV18; d_call: TRBD2; cdr3_length: 15; cdr3_nt: TGTGCCAGCTCACCAGCAGCGGGGCCCCTCTACGAGCAGTACTTC; cdr3_aa: CASSPAAGPLYEQYF
j_call: TRBJ2-7; clone_size: .; v_call: TRBV19; d_call: TRBD1; cdr3_length: 17; cdr3_nt: TGTGCCAGTAGTATAGGGGCCGGGGACAGCTTCCCTTACGAGCAGTACTTC; cdr3_aa: CASSIGAGDSFPYEQYF
j_call: TRBJ2-1; clone_size: medium-sized; v_call: TRBV6-1; d_call: .; cdr3_length: 16; cdr3_nt: TGTGCCAGCAGTGAAGACGAGGGGGGGGGCTACAATGAGCAGTTCTTC; cdr3_aa: CASSEDEGGGYNEQFF
j_call: TRBJ1-2; clone_size: .; v_call: TRBV5-1; d_call: TRBD1; cdr3_length: 14; cdr3_nt: TGCGCCAGCAGCTTAGGACAGGCTAACTATGGCTACACCTTC; cdr3_aa: CASSLGQANYGYTF
j_call: TRBJ1-1; clone_size: few; v_call: TRBV6-8; d_call: .; cdr3_length: 14; cdr3_nt: TGTGCCAGCAGGGACAAGGGGTTGAACACTGAAGCTTTCTTT; cdr3_aa: CASRDKGLNTEAFF
j_call: TRBJ2-3; clone_size: .; v_call: TRBV11-3; d_call: TRBD2; cdr3_length: 20; cdr3_nt: TGTGCCAGCAGCTTAAAGGTTGGTCAGGGGGCTAGCGGGAGAACAGATACGCAGTATTTT; cdr3_aa: CASSLKVGQGASGRTDTQYF
j_call: TRBJ2-1; clone_size: .; v_call: TRBV18; d_call: .; cdr3_length: 12; cdr3_nt: TGTGCCAGCTCACCTGGGGGACATGAGCAGTTCTTC; cdr3_aa: CASSPGGHEQFF
j_call: TRBJ2-1; clone_size: .; v_call: TRBV19; d_call: TRBD2; cdr3_length: 15; cdr3_nt: TGTGCCAGTAGTATCTCCGCGGGAGGGCCGAATGAGCAGTTCTTC; cdr3_aa: CASSISAGGPNEQFF
j_call: TRBJ1-2; clone_size: .; v_call: TRBV19; d_call: .; cdr3_length: 15; cdr3_nt: TGTGCCAGTATGACGCATATCGGACTTAACTATGGCTACACCTTC; cdr3_aa: CASMTHIGLNYGYTF
j_call: TRBJ2-6; clone_size: .; v_call: TRBV15; d_call: .; cdr3_length: 16; cdr3_nt: TGTGCCACCAGCGCCGAACAGGACTCTGGGGCCAACGTCCTGACTTTC; cdr3_aa: CATSAEQDSGANVLTF
j_call: TRBJ2-2; clone_size: .; v_call: TRBV11-3; d_call: .; cdr3_length: 14; cdr3_nt: TGTGCCAGCAGCCTCATGGGGACCACCGGGGAGCTGTTTTTT; cdr3_aa: CASSLMGTTGELFF
j_call: TRBJ2-1; clone_size: few; v_call: TRBV19; d_call: .; cdr3_length: 12; cdr3_nt: TGTGCCAGTAGCAGACAGACTAATGAGCAGTTCTTC; cdr3_aa: CASSRQTNEQFF
j_call: TRBJ2-7; clone_size: few; v_call: TRBV12-5; d_call: .; cdr3_length: 15; cdr3_nt: TGTGCTAGTGGTTTGGTACCTCCGGATTACTACGAGCAGTACTTC; cdr3_aa: CASGLVPPDYYEQYF
j_call: TRBJ2-1; clone_size: large; v_call: TRBV9; d_call: .; cdr3_length: 13; cdr3_nt: TGTGCCAGCAGCGGGAGGGCGAACAATGAGCAGTTCTTC; cdr3_aa: CASSGRANNEQFF
j_call: TRBJ2-1; clone_size: .; v_call: TRBV10-2; d_call: .; cdr3_length: 18; cdr3_nt: TGCGCCAGCAGCCCACCCGCCCGGACGGCGAAGGTCCACAATGAGCAGTTCTTC; cdr3_aa: CASSPPARTAKVHNEQFF
j_call: TRBJ2-2; clone_size: few; v_call: TRBV9; d_call: .; cdr3_length: 13; cdr3_nt: TGTGCCAGCACCCTTATGGGGACCGGGGAGCTGTTTTTT; cdr3_aa: CASTLMGTGELFF
j_call: TRBJ1-1; clone_size: .; v_call: TRBV29-1; d_call: .; cdr3_length: 12; cdr3_nt: TGCAGCGTTGTCCGGGAGGGGACTGAAGCTTTCTTT; cdr3_aa: CSVVREGTEAFF
j_call: TRBJ2-3; clone_size: few; v_call: TRBV5-1; d_call: .; cdr3_length: 14; cdr3_nt: TGCGCCAGCAGCTTGGAACAGATCACAGATACGCAGTATTTT; cdr3_aa: CASSLEQITDTQYF
j_call: TRBJ2-2; clone_size: few; v_call: TRBV6-7; d_call: TRBD1; cdr3_length: 16; cdr3_nt: TGTGCCAGTCACCGAGGGGGCGCCTTGAACACCGGGGAGCTGTTTTTT; cdr3_aa: CASHRGGALNTGELFF
j_call: TRBJ1-1; clone_size: large; v_call: TRBV19; d_call: .; cdr3_length: 13; cdr3_nt: TGTGCCAGTATTCTGGGCGGGGGCACTGAAGCTTTCTTT; cdr3_aa: CASILGGGTEAFF
j_call: TRBJ2-7; clone_size: few; v_call: TRBV30; d_call: .; cdr3_length: 13; cdr3_nt: TGTGCCTGGAGTCTTACAGGGTTCTACGAGCAGTACTTC; cdr3_aa: CAWSLTGFYEQYF
j_call: TRBJ2-7; clone_size: medium-sized; v_call: TRBV6-8; d_call: .; cdr3_length: 13; cdr3_nt: TGTGCCAGCAGTCCCCTCGGCAGGGACGAGCAGTACTTC; cdr3_aa: CASSPLGRDEQYF